What follows are 24 T cell receptor beta chains derived from one specimen sequenced in a study of T cells after yellow fever vaccination. TCRdb recomputed calls from the 5' RACE reads with MiXCR, one row per CDR3 protein. The sample yields roughly 74,000 distinct CDR3 sequences, approximately 7.7% seen once. Sequencing was performed on CD8+ T cells sorted from PBMCs, taken around 5 days after the first yellow fever vaccination. Receptor source: a man between 18 and 29 years old who received the YFV17D yellow fever vaccine.

The chain is built from TRBV6-5 and TRBJ1-5; D remains unclear. CDR1 is MNHEY, CDR2 SVGAGI, per germline. The length of the CDR3 is 14 residues. V was shortened by 4 bases and J by 6 bases, with 13 bases between the two germline ends. The CDR3 sequence: CASSSGSSTQPQHF. In nucleotides, the CDR3 is TGTGCCAGCAGTTCCGGGAGCTCCACTCAGCCCCAGCATTTT.

This clonotype appeared a few times. The chain links TRBV12-3 or TRBV12-4 to TRBJ2-5, with D perhaps TRBD2 (5 bases). Trimming left V 0 bases short and J 4 bases short, with 15 bases between. CDR3 length equals 16 residues. The CDR3 DNA reads as TGTGCCAGCAGTTTAGCGCGGCTTAGCGTTCCAGAGACCCAGTACTTC. This translates into CASSLARLSVPETQYF.

V gene TRBV29-1 combines with J gene TRBJ1-1, with D tentatively TRBD1 (6 bases). Trimming took 5 bases from V and 1 from J, leaving 8 bases between them. CDR3 length: 12 residues. Germline V gene data show CDR1 as SQVTM and CDR2 as ANQGSEA. The chain's CDR3 is CSVRGQNTEAFF. DNA for the CDR3: TGCAGCGTTCGGGGGCAGAACACTGAAGCTTTCTTT. Combining the CDR3 with reference TRBV29-1 and TRBJ1-1 gives the whole variable domain SAVISQKPSRDICQRGTSLTIQCQVDSQVTMMFWYRQQPGQSLTLIATANQGSEATYESGFVIDKFPISRPNLTFSTLTVSNMSPEDSSIYLCSVRGQNTEAFFGQGTRLTVV.

In this sample, this clonotype turned up many times. V gene TRBV4-1 combines with J gene TRBJ2-7, with no clear D. V gave up 4 bases and J gave up 5 bases, with 12 bases separating them. CDR3 length: 13 residues. Per the germline V gene, CDR1 is MGHRA and CDR2 is YSYEKL. The CDR3 sequence: CASSLTRTDEQYF. The DNA for the CDR3 is TGCGCCAGCAGCCTCACACGGACGGACGAGCAGTACTTC.

With regard to this clonotype: One base away lies a much larger clone, so this may be a sequencing read error. V is TRBV3-1 and J is TRBJ2-7; 7 nucleotides match TRBD1. Looked up from germline, CDR1 is LGHDT and CDR2 is YNNKEL (reference sequence). The CDR3 sequence is 15 residues long. The CDR3 loop reads CVSSQPSTGSYEQYF. In nucleotides, the CDR3 is TGTGTCAGCAGCCAACCATCGACAGGGTCCTACGAGCAGTACTTC.

This clonotype was recorded many times. The chain combines TRBV6-2 or TRBV6-3 with TRBJ2-1; D remains ambiguous. In germline, CDR1 is MNHEY, CDR2 SVGEGT. Trimming cost V 0 bases and J 7 bases, with 7 bases left between them. The CDR3 consists of 13 residues. The CDR3 region has the DNA TGTGCCAGCAGTTACTCGAGGCAGAATGAGCAGTTCTTC. Its translation is CASSYSRQNEQFF.

This clonotype came up many times. The chain carries TRBV6-4 and TRBJ2-3; D gene unclear. Germline V gene sequence: CDR1 MRHNA, CDR2 SNTAGT. Deletions cut 8 bases from V and 5 bases from J, with 14 bases between. This CDR3 contains 13 residues. CDR3 nucleotide sequence: TGTGCCAGCGCCTTCCGCTCCCAAGATACGCAGTATTTT. This encodes CASAFRSQDTQYF.

This clonotype has more than one count but fewer than ten. The CDR3 here is CASSTAPLTPSYNEQFF. In DNA form, the CDR3 reads TGTGCCAGTAGTACCGCCCCCCTAACCCCCTCCTACAATGAGCAGTTCTTC. The rearrangement uses TRBV19 and TRBJ2-1; D uncertain. V was clipped by 4 bases and J by 0 bases, with 16 bases between them. The CDR3 sequence is 17 residues long. CDR1 is LNHDA and CDR2 is SQIVND in the germline V gene (reference sequence).

The chain combines TRBV4-1 with TRBJ1-1; D not resolved. Germline-derived CDR1 and CDR2 are MGHRA and YSYEKL. V lost 1 base and J 1 base, leaving 13 bases between the germline ends. This CDR3 has 16 residues. The CDR3 DNA sequence: TGCGCCAGCAGCCAAGTTGGTATGGGATGGAACACTGAAGCTTTCTTT. Its translation is CASSQVGMGWNTEAFF.

The chain employs TRBV19 and TRBJ2-1, with no clear D. Trimming removed 5 bases at V and 0 bases at J, with 11 bases between. CDR1 LNHDA and CDR2 SQIVND come from the germline V gene (reference sequence). The CDR3 spans 15 residues. Here the CDR3 DNA reads TGTGCCAGTAGTTTGGGGTCCGGCTCCTACAATGAGCAGTTCTTC. It is translated as CASSLGSGSYNEQFF.

This clonotype was recorded at least ten times. The J gene is TRBJ2-1, the V gene TRBV5-1; D is unclear. In germline, CDR1 is SGHRS, CDR2 YFSETQ. This CDR3 contains 17 residues. The V and J ends lost 0 bases and 4 bases respectively, with 17 bases between them. In DNA, the CDR3 is TGCGCCAGCAGCTTGGTGGCAGACCCTGCCTGGTACAATGAGCAGTTCTTC. Its translation: CASSLVADPAWYNEQFF.

The sample holds a few counts of this clonotype. The chain has TRBV7-8 and TRBJ2-7; 8 positions match TRBD1. This CDR3 spans 15 amino acids. Germline V lookup: CDR1 SGHVS, CDR2 FQNEAQ. The J segment lost 4 bases and the V segment lost 1 base, leaving 6 bases of the junction unmatched. The CDR3 DNA sequence: TGTGCCAGCAGCTTAGAGGACAGGGTAGGGTACGAGCAGTACGTC. This translates into CASSLEDRVGYEQYV.

This clonotype was seen just once. A read error may produce the germline difference seen at one junction end. V gene TRBV3-1 combines with J gene TRBJ2-3, with 11 bases that match TRBD1. This CDR3 is built from 17 residues. Germline CDR1 reads LGHDT; CDR2 reads YNNKEL (reference sequence). In nucleotides, the CDR3 is TGTGCCACCAGCCAGCACCTCGGGACAGGGGGAGCCGATACGCAGTATTTT. Protein sequence: CATSQHLGTGGADTQYF.

The V call is TRBV29-1, the J call TRBJ2-1, with D tentatively TRBD2 (6 bases). CDR1 is SQVTM and CDR2 is ANQGSEA in the germline V gene. The CDR3 loop spans 11 amino acids. The CDR3 sequence is CSSSSGDEQFF. CDR3 in DNA: TGCAGTTCTAGCTCGGGGGATGAGCAGTTCTTC.

In this sample, this clonotype turned up many times. The chain joins TRBV7-8 to TRBJ2-3; tentative D call: TRBD1 (6 bases). V was clipped by 4 bases and J by 0 bases, with 17 bases between them. Per the germline V gene, CDR1 is SGHVS and CDR2 is FQNEAQ. This CDR3 has 17 amino acids. CDR3 DNA sequence: TGTGCCAGCAGCTGCAAATGCCAGGGGACAAGCACAGATACGCAGTATTTT. Its translation is CASSCKCQGTSTDTQYF.

This clonotype was observed at least ten times. The CDR3 reads CASSKPGTGDNEQFF. The CDR3 coding sequence is TGTGCCAGCAGCAAACCCGGGACAGGGGACAATGAGCAGTTCTTC. The chain links TRBV7-2 to TRBJ2-1; 10 positions match TRBD1. J gave up 5 bases and V 5 bases, and 6 bases lay outside the gene matches. The germline V gene encodes CDR1 SGHTA and CDR2 FQGNSA. This CDR3 contains 15 residues.

This clonotype has a count of ten or more. It may be a read error: a sequence one base away is much more abundant. V usage is TRBV29-1 and J usage is TRBJ1-4; tentative D call: TRBD1 (6 bases). From germline, CDR1 is SQVTM and CDR2 ANQGSEA. Between the trimmed V and J ends, which lost 4 bases and 2 bases, there was a span of 11 bases. The CDR3 runs 14 residues. The CDR3 nucleotides read TGCAGCGTTGGTAAAGGGGGGACTAATGAAAAACTGTTTTTT. It yields the protein CSVGKGGTNEKLFF.

This clonotype showed up just a few times. V and J are TRBV5-1 and TRBJ2-2; 11 nucleotides align to TRBD1. With 2 bases clipped from V and 4 bases from J, the junction kept 4 bases outside the gene matches. CDR1 and CDR2 from the germline V gene are SGHRS and YFSETQ. The CDR3 is 16 residues long. CDR3 DNA sequence: TGCGCCAGCAGCTTCGGACAGGGGGCGGGCACCGGGGAGCTGTTTTTT. Encoded protein: CASSFGQGAGTGELFF. Combining the CDR3 with reference TRBV5-1 and TRBJ2-2 gives the whole variable domain KAGVTQTPRYLIKTRGQQVTLSCSPISGHRSVSWYQQTPGQGLQFLFEYFSETQRNKGNFPGRFSGRQFSNSRSEMNVSTLELGDSALYLCASSFGQGAGTGELFFGEGSRLTVL.

This clonotype was detected many times. In DNA, the CDR3 is TGCAGTGCGTCGGGACAGGGGGTCTCCTACGAGCAGTACTTC. Amino acids: CSASGQGVSYEQYF. The chain recombines TRBV20-1 with TRBJ2-7, with 11 bases fitting TRBD1. The CDR3 runs to 14 residues. Losses at the gene ends were 6 bases for V and 0 bases for J; bases not matched to a gene: 4. Germline CDR1 is DFQATT and CDR2 is SNEGSKA (reference sequence).

In its sample, this clonotype was seen many times. The chain carries TRBV27 and TRBJ2-1; D may be TRBD1 (6 bases). Germline CDR1 reads MNHEY; CDR2 reads SMNVEV (reference sequence). The V and J ends lost 7 bases and 5 bases respectively, with 24 bases between them. The CDR3 consists of 17 residues. The CDR3 region is CASIQPIGQPGDNEQFF. The CDR3 nucleotides are TGTGCCAGCATCCAGCCCATCGGACAGCCAGGGGACAATGAGCAGTTCTTC.

For this clonotype: A single base separates this from a much larger clone, so it may be a read error. This chain joins TRBV6-2 or TRBV6-3 and TRBJ2-3; no clear D. V was pared by 6 bases and J by 0 bases, with 4 bases between. The CDR3 spans 12 residues. CDR1 and CDR2 from the germline V gene are MNHEY and SVGEGT. Written as DNA, the CDR3 is TGTGCCAGCAGGGAAAGCACAGATACGCAGTATTTT. This encodes CASRESTDTQYF.

This chain joins TRBV6-4 and TRBJ2-7; 7 nucleotides match TRBD1. CDR3 length: 14 residues. The germline CDR1 and CDR2 sequences are MRHNA and SNTAGT. V lost 6 bases, J lost 5 bases, and 10 bases stayed unmatched. This CDR3 is CASRDRQGGNEQYV. CDR3 coding DNA: TGTGCCAGCAGGGACCGACAGGGTGGTAACGAGCAGTACGTC.

This rearrangement joins TRBV6-5 to TRBJ2-1; 10 nucleotides agree with TRBD1. The CDR3 extends over 15 amino acids. V lost 6 bases and J lost 3; bases outside the gene matches: 5. Germline V gene sequence: CDR1 MNHEY, CDR2 SVGAGI. The DNA for the CDR3 is TGTGCCAGCAGCCGACAGGGGGCAAACTACAATGAGCAGTTCTTC. This sequence encodes CASSRQGANYNEQFF.

There are many counts of this clonotype. The chain carries TRBV12-3 or TRBV12-4 and TRBJ2-6; the D gene is possibly TRBD1 (6 bases). Trimming removed 4 bases from V and 0 bases from J, with 13 bases in between. The CDR3 loop spans 17 amino acids. CDR3 DNA sequence: TGTGCCAGCAGTTGGACAGTTCAACCCTCTGGGGCCAACGTCCTGACTTTC. This codes for CASSWTVQPSGANVLTF.